This T cell receptor (beta chain) stems from a study of shared clonotypes between healthy human individuals. Study-level findings and limits: Across four donors, naive CD4 shared 4.5% to 6%, naive CD8 over 3%, memory CD4 roughly 2.4%, memory CD8 about 0.4%. In the sorted subsets, rarefaction showed sequencing was incomplete despite large depth.

As to this clone: As yet, its antigen is unknown.

Using immunoSEQ multiplex PCR, the repertoire was profiled, and TCRdb retains in-frame clones only, with some absent. Of roughly 1.4 million clones listed, approximately 98.5% are singletons. This receptor was taken from a man aged 25 to 40 in good health. Material for sequencing was naive CD4+ T cells sorted from blood. Documented subset: CD45RA+ positively selected.

The CDR3: CAISEQGNTQYF. The CDR3 DNA is TGTGCCATCAGTGAGCAGGGAAATACGCAGTATTTT. The rearrangement joins TRBV10-3 to TRBJ2-3, with D maybe TRBD1 (5 bases). The CDR3 contains 12 residues. Germline assignment: CDR1 ENHRY and CDR2 SYGVKD. V lost 2 bases and J lost 7, with 7 bases in between.